The subject of this entry is one TCR beta chain. This clone is a singleton in its sample. Its antigen is not yet known. The sample holds no much larger clone one base away, and base qualities are not on file. This sample was taken from a study of blood T cell repertoires in COVID-19 (dated by TCRdb to about 2020). Background on the whole study: Samples from collaborators originated in the United States, Italy and Spain and spanned both the acute and convalescent phases of COVID-19. The repertoires were made available in a free public database intended to serve as a resource for research on the immune response to SARS-CoV-2. Samples came from the ongoing ImmuneRACE study (first 160 participants) plus 1,254 subjects from 6 global collaborators. Where available, HLA class I and class II types were taken from metadata supplied by the sample provider and were not determined by assay-based typing. Nearly every sample came with metadata listing a de-identified subject ID, COVID-19 status, age in years and sex. The material from the prospective study consisted of cDNA or gDNA derived from T cells, B-cell-depleted T cells, or PBMCs. The dataset comprised deeply sampled blood TCRbeta repertoires from subjects exposed to, actively infected with, or recovered from COVID-19.

TCRbeta CDR3 regions were amplified from genomic DNA using the immunoSEQ Assay, a bias-controlled multiplex PCR. Processing in the source paper ran as follows. The number of nucleated cells in each sample was estimated from the amplification of reference gene primers within the assay. Sequence reads were collapsed and filtered to measure the absolute abundance of every unique TCRbeta CDR3 rearrangement. For each sample, productive Simpson clonality was calculated by taking the square root of Simpson's diversity index across productive rearrangements. What TCRdb holds here is the immuneACCESS table cut down to in-frame rearrangements. Part of the clones is not present; checked against another copy, under half of the missing clones reflect an unresolved V gene, and the others are unexplained. That table supplies the V and J calls and clone size; D and trimming were determined from the DNA. This sample holds 200,000 to 250,000 clones; 80% to 85% were observed only once. 2.3% of the sample rests with the top ten.

Each collaborating institution followed its own protocols to collect whole blood in K2EDTA tubes. For TCRbeta analysis, collaborators shipped samples in one of three forms: frozen whole blood, isolated PBMCs, or DNA extracted from either of those sample types. Here is what the overall study found, with its caveats: The quantity of clinical and demographic metadata differed by source and by participant and was supplied without curation.

The germline V gene gives CDR1 as LGHNA and CDR2 as YNFKEQ. The trim is 0 bases for V and 2 bases for J, with a gap of 8 bases between the germline ends. The CDR3 numbers 15 residues from cysteine through phenylalanine. CDR3 DNA only is kept here, 45 bases in frame from base 1. This TCR was recovered from a woman in her sixties with acute or convalescent COVID-19. The receptor chain draws on TRBV4-2 and TRBJ1-3, with an unclear D gene assignment. Sequenced: peripheral blood. The DNA sequence follows: TGTGCCAGCAGCCAAGATTGGGCCACTGGAAACACCATATATTTT. Translated, it gives CASSQDWATGNTIYF.